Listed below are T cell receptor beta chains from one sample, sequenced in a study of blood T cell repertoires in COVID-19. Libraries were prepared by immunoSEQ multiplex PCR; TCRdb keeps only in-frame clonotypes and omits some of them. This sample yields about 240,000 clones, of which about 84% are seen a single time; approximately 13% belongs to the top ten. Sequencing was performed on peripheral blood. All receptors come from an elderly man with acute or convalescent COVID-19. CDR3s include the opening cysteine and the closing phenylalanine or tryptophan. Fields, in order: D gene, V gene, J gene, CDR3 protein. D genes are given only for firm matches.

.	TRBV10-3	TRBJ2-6	CAMHEDRANVLTF
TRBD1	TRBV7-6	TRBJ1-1	CASSSSTGRVTEAFF
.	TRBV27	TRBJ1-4	CASSLDWRNEKLFF
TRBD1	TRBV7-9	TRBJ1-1	CASSTGTANTEAFF
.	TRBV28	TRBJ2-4	CASSPPGGTKNIQYF
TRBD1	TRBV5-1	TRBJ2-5	CASSQDRGHQETQYF
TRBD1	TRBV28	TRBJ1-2	CASRIGTGGGYTF
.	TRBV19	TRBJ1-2	CASGGHRYGYTF
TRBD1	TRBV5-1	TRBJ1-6	CASSLFGTDNSPLHF
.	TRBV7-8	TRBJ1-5	CASSLGWTEGGQPQHF
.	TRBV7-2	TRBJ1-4	CASSAEDRWWLANEKLFF
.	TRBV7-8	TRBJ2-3	CASSLPTTDTQYF
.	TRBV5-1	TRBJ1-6	CASSIDQGIYNSPLHF
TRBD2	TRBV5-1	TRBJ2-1	CASKAGGPSNEQFF
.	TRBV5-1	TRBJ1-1	CASSPWPQESEAFF
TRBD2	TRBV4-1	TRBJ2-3	CASSQAPGLAILF
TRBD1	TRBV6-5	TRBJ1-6	CASNDRGNSPLHF
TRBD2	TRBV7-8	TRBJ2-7	CASSEGLAGDLIYEQYF
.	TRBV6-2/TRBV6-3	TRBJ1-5	CASSYGGRPEHF
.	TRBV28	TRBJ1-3	CASRLGRGNTIYF
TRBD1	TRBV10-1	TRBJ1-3	CASSLSGTAGNTIYF
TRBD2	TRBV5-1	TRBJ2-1	CASSLEGLAGSEQFF
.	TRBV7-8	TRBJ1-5	CASSLAGNSNQPQHF
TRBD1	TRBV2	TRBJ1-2	CASPGQGGEGYTF
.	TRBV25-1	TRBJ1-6	CATRGSREYYNSPLHF
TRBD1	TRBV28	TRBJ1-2	CASSLTQGALGSGYTF
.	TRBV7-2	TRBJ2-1	CASSLTRSEQFF
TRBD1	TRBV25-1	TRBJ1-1	CASSDPRQGASAFF
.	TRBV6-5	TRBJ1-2	CASSLFGGEGYTF
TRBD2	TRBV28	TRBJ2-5	CASSSQRGGLETQYF
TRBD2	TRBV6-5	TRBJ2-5	CASRGTSVDELGQYF
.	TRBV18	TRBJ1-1	CASSPPGGVGTEAFF
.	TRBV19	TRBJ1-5	CASSIPSGGNQPQHF
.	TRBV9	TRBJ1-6	CASSVGQGNSPLHF
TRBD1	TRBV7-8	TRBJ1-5	CASSPRGGAEPQHF
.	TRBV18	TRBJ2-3	CASSPRGTDTQYF
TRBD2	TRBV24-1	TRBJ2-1	CATSSLAGGPPWFF
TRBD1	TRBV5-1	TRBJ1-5	CASSLGPTGVQPQHF
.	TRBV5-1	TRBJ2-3	CASSLRERGPADTQYF
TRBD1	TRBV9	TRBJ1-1	CASSSGQGNTEAFF
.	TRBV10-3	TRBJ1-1	CAIRDSGGTNTEAFF
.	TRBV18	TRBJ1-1	CASSPGLPISTEAFF
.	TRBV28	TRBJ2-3	CASSFGNTQYF
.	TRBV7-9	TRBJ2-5	CASSLGLWAGKETQYF
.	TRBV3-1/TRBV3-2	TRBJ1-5	CASSPEVDQPQHF
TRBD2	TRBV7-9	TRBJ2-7	CASSLLVGGRYF
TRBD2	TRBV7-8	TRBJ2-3	CASSLDSGRMDTQYF
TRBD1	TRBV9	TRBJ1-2	CASSVEDRNPGYTF
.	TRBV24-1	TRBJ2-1	CATSDSNEQFF
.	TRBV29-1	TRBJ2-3	CSVRRGTDTQYF
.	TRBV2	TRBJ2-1	CASSDGAGAQGEQFF
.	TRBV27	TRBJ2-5	CASSPMGPTQYF
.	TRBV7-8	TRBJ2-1	CASSLEQGSYNEQFF
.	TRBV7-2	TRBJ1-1	CASSLVAAQMNTEAFF
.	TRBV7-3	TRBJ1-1	CASSPIGGTEAFF
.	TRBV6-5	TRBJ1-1	CASRSTGGTEAFF
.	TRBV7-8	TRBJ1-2	CASSLGLGYGYTF
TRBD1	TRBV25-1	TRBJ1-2	CASSDLRTGFYGYTF
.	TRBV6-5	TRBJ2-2	CASSILGGNTGELFF
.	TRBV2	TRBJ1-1	CASSGVMANTEAFF